A single sample is the source of the 30 T cell receptor beta chains below, sequenced in a study of CD8 T cells in Susac syndrome. Random hexamers served to reverse transcribe roughly 0.45 to 1 ug RNA. TCRdb redid the calling of the immunoSEQ multiplex PCR reads with MiXCR, one entry per CDR3 protein. Altogether some 130,000 distinct CDR3 sequences are present, about 94% being singletons, with the ten largest covering 0.095% to 0.15%. Sequencing was carried out using CD4+ T cells from PBMCs. Receptors were obtained from a human donor with multiple sclerosis.

The J gene is TRBJ2-1, the V gene TRBV24-1; 8 bases fit TRBD1. The germline CDR1 and CDR2 sequences are KGHDR and SFDVKD. J gave up 4 bases and V 4 bases, and 5 bases lay outside the gene matches. CDR3 length: 15 residues. CDR3 sequence: CATSEGTGIYNEQFF. The CDR3 region has the DNA TGTGCCACCAGTGAAGGGACAGGTATATACAATGAGCAGTTCTTC.

The V gene is TRBV6-2 or TRBV6-3, the J gene TRBJ2-3; D unresolved. V shed 8 bases and J shed 1 base, with 7 bases lying between them. CDR1 MNHEY and CDR2 SVGEGT come from the germline V gene. The CDR3 covers 12 residues. CDR3 amino acids: CASWAGTDTQYF. In nucleotides, the CDR3 is TGTGCCAGCTGGGCTGGCACAGATACGCAGTATTTT.

CDR3 sequence (DNA): TGTGCCAGCAGCCCCCCGGGCTTCACAGATACGCAGTATTTT. This gives the protein CASSPPGFTDTQYF. The chain recombines TRBV4-2 with TRBJ2-3; D gene uncertain. V lost 4 bases, J lost 2 bases, and 10 bases lay in between. The CDR3 runs to 14 residues. Germline assignment: CDR1 LGHNA and CDR2 YNFKEQ.

This chain uses TRBV5-1 with TRBJ2-2, with 7 bases aligning to TRBD1. CDR3 length equals 16 residues. The germline V gene encodes CDR1 SGHRS and CDR2 YFSETQ. V lost 2 bases, J lost 7 bases, and 11 bases stayed unmatched. The CDR3 protein is CASSFVTGTVGGELFF. DNA of the CDR3: TGCGCCAGCAGCTTCGTAACCGGGACAGTCGGCGGGGAGCTGTTTTTT.

The chain links TRBV6-1 to TRBJ2-2; 8 bases map to TRBD1. Germline V gene data show CDR1 as MNHNS and CDR2 as SASEGT. The CDR3 totals 15 residues. With V trimmed by 5 bases and J by 7 bases, 9 bases remained unmatched. CDR3 in DNA: TGTGCCAGCAGTCCCGGACAGGGCGGCGGCGGGGAGCTGTTTTTT. Translated, it gives CASSPGQGGGGELFF.

V is TRBV5-1 and J is TRBJ2-7, with D hard to call. Germline V gives CDR1 SGHRS, CDR2 YFSETQ. The CDR3 consists of 15 residues. Trimming removed 6 bases at V and 1 base at J, with 17 bases between. The DNA of the CDR3 is TGCGCCAGCACCCCAGCAGGCGGTACGTCCTACGAGCAGTACTTC. Translated, it gives CASTPAGGTSYEQYF.

This rearrangement joins TRBV5-1 to TRBJ1-2; D may be TRBD1 (6 bases). Trimming stripped 4 bases from V and 4 bases from J, with 17 bases between. The CDR3 has 15 amino acids. Germline CDR1 SGHRS, CDR2 YFSETQ. This chain's CDR3 is CASSLQQGGTYGYTF. CDR3 bases: TGCGCCAGCAGCCTACAACAGGGAGGCACCTATGGCTACACCTTC. The full variable domain, completed using reference TRBV5-1 and TRBJ1-2, is KAGVTQTPRYLIKTRGQQVTLSCSPISGHRSVSWYQQTPGQGLQFLFEYFSETQRNKGNFPGRFSGRQFSNSRSEMNVSTLELGDSALYLCASSLQQGGTYGYTFGSGTRLTVV.

The chain recombines TRBV2 with TRBJ2-2, with unresolved D. Germline CDR1 SNHLY, CDR2 FYNNEI. The CDR3 length is 15 residues. The V end was cut by 7 bases, the J end by 5 bases, with 17 bases between. The CDR3 protein is CASKGGARGTGELFF. DNA for the CDR3: TGTGCCAGCAAAGGTGGAGCTCGTGGAACCGGGGAGCTGTTTTTT. The full variable domain, with the rest looked up from reference TRBV2 and TRBJ2-2, is EPEVTQTPSHQVTQMGQEVILRCVPISNHLYFYWYRQILGQKVEFLVSFYNNEISEKSEIFDDQFSVERPDGSNFTLKIRSTKLEDSAMYFCASKGGARGTGELFFGEGSRLTVL.

The chain joins TRBV2 to TRBJ2-4; perhaps TRBD1 as D (5 bases). The CDR3 is 17 residues long. The V end lost 3 bases, the J end lost 0 bases, and 15 bases lay between the germline ends. Looked up from germline, CDR1 is SNHLY and CDR2 is FYNNEI. The chain's CDR3 is CASSDRALILAKNIQYF. As DNA, the CDR3 is TGTGCCAGCAGTGACAGGGCTCTTATCCTAGCCAAAAACATTCAGTACTTC.

The chain links TRBV6-5 to TRBJ1-1, with D maybe TRBD1 (6 bases). Germline V lookup: CDR1 MNHEY, CDR2 SVGAGI. Trimming took 0 bases from V and 2 from J, leaving 13 bases between them. The CDR3 has 16 residues. The DNA for the CDR3 is TGTGCCAGCAGTTACTCGATCGGACAGCCTAACACTGAAGCTTTCTTT. This sequence encodes CASSYSIGQPNTEAFF.

The chain links TRBV5-6 to TRBJ1-1; maybe TRBD1 (5 bases). The V end lost 3 bases, the J end lost 7 bases, and 13 bases lay between the germline ends. Per the germline V gene, CDR1 is SGHDT and CDR2 is YYEEEE. This CDR3 is 13 amino acids long. The CDR3 DNA reads TGTGCCAGCAGCTCGGCTGGGGGGGGTGAAGCTTTCTTT. It specifies CASSSAGGGEAFF.

This clonotype was seen a few times. The chain carries TRBV13 and TRBJ1-1; 10 bases align to TRBD1. The junction had 1 base not matched to a gene; V was cut back by 5 bases and J by 4 bases. The germline V gene has CDR1 PRHDT and CDR2 FYEKMQ (reference sequence). The CDR3 totals 13 residues. The chain's CDR3 is CASSRDRGTEAFF. In DNA, the CDR3 is TGTGCCAGCAGCCGGGACAGGGGCACTGAAGCTTTCTTT.

This chain uses TRBV20-1 with TRBJ2-7, with TRBD2 identical over 7 bases. Losses at the gene ends were 4 bases for V and 3 bases for J; bases not matched to a gene: 12. Germline CDR1 reads DFQATT; CDR2 reads SNEGSKA (reference sequence). The CDR3 has 15 amino acids. CDR3 loop: CSAKRPGTTFYEQYF. The CDR3 bases are TGCAGTGCTAAACGACCCGGGACTACCTTCTACGAGCAGTACTTC.

The chain is built from TRBV7-3 and TRBJ2-6; the D is unclear. The germline V gene has CDR1 SGHTA and CDR2 FQGTGA. V lost 1 base and J lost 0, with 4 bases in between. This CDR3 contains 15 residues. CDR3 protein: CASSLRGSGANVLTF. The CDR3 DNA sequence: TGTGCCAGCAGCTTAAGGGGCTCTGGGGCCAACGTCCTGACTTTC.

The rearrangement uses TRBV9 and TRBJ2-5; a weak D match, TRBD2 (6 bases). With 3 bases removed from V and 5 bases from J, the gap between germline ends came to 8 bases. CDR1 is SGDLS and CDR2 is YYNGEE in the germline V gene. The CDR3 totals 12 residues. CDR3 coding DNA: TGTGCCAGCAGCGCGAGCGGGGAGACCCAGTACTTC. It specifies CASSASGETQYF.

The chain is built from TRBV9 and TRBJ2-7; a weak D match, TRBD1 (6 bases). The CDR3 covers 17 residues. V lost 2 bases, J lost 3 bases, and 21 bases lay in between. Germline CDR1 reads SGDLS; CDR2 reads YYNGEE. The CDR3 reads CASSVGPPGHNDYEQYF. In nucleotides, the CDR3 is TGTGCCAGCAGCGTCGGACCTCCGGGACATAACGACTACGAGCAGTACTTC. Looking up the rest from reference TRBV9 and TRBJ2-7 gives the full variable domain: DSGVTQTPKHLITATGQRVTLRCSPRSGDLSVYWYQQSLDQGLQFLIQYYNGEERAKGNILERFSAQQFPDLHSELNLSSLELGDSALYFCASSVGPPGHNDYEQYFGPGTRLTVT.

The chain couples TRBV7-9 to TRBJ2-6; possible D gene TRBD1, 5 bases. Germline V gene lookup returns CDR1 SEHNR and CDR2 FQNEAQ (reference sequence). This CDR3 has 16 amino acids. The V gene lost 1 base and the J gene lost 1 base, with 8 bases spanning the gap. The chain's CDR3 is CASSLEGVSGANVLTF. The CDR3 DNA sequence: TGTGCCAGCAGCTTAGAAGGGGTTTCTGGGGCCAACGTCCTGACTTTC.

The J gene is TRBJ1-6, the V gene TRBV10-3; tentatively, D is TRBD1 (5 bases). Trimming pared 2 bases from V and 8 bases from J, leaving 13 bases between. Germline CDR1 ENHRY, CDR2 SYGVKD. This CDR3 region has 15 residues. The chain's CDR3 is CAISEMWGRDSPLHF. CDR3 bases: TGTGCCATCAGTGAGATGTGGGGACGCGATTCACCCCTCCACTTT.

The J gene is TRBJ1-1, the V gene TRBV14; D is unclear. The CDR3 runs 14 residues. Germline V gene lookup returns CDR1 SGHDN and CDR2 FVKESK. V was trimmed by 1 base and J by 4 bases, leaving 10 bases between them. CDR3 nucleotides: TGTGCCAGCAGCCAAGTAACCCGTTCCACTGAAGCTTTCTTT. Its protein is CASSQVTRSTEAFF.

J is TRBJ1-2 and V is TRBV5-4; D possibly corresponds to TRBD1 (6 bases). V lost 4 bases, J lost 7 bases, and 20 bases lay in between. This CDR3 is 15 amino acids long. Germline CDR1 SGHNT, CDR2 YYREEE (reference sequence). The DNA for the CDR3 is TGTGCCAGCAGCCCCGGAACGACCGAGGGGGTTGGCTACACCTTC. It encodes CASSPGTTEGVGYTF.

V gene TRBV6-6 combines with J gene TRBJ2-7; 9 bases align to TRBD1. CDR1 and CDR2 from the germline V gene are MNHNY and SVGAGI (reference sequence). This CDR3 has 15 amino acids. The ends lost 7 bases at V and 2 bases at J; junction bases unmatched: 9. The CDR3 nucleotides read TGTGCCAGCAAACCGGGGACAGGGTTAACCTACGAGCAGTACTTC. This codes for CASKPGTGLTYEQYF.

The CDR3, as DNA: TGTGCCTGGACAGGGGTCTTCGATGAAAAACTGTTTTTT. It encodes CAWTGVFDEKLFF. The rearrangement uses TRBV30 and TRBJ1-4, with D possibly TRBD1 on 6 matching bases. The CDR3 has 13 amino acids. Per the germline V gene, CDR1 is GTSNPN and CDR2 is SVGIG (reference sequence). Trimming pared 4 bases from V and 6 bases from J, leaving 12 bases between.

The DNA of the CDR3 is TGCAGCGTGGGCAGGGGTGGCACCGGGGAGCTGTTTTTT. It encodes CSVGRGGTGELFF. The chain employs TRBV29-1 and TRBJ2-2, with D possibly matching TRBD1 (6 bases). Germline CDR1 SQVTM, CDR2 ANQGSEA. Trimming took 6 bases from V and 4 from J, leaving 12 bases between them. The CDR3 is made up of 13 amino acids.

The chain joins TRBV4-2 to TRBJ1-2, with 7 bases identical to TRBD1. V lost 1 base, J lost 2 bases, and 4 bases stayed unmatched. This CDR3 contains 15 residues. Germline V gene data show CDR1 as LGHNA and CDR2 as YNFKEQ. The CDR3: CASSQVGQANYGYTF. CDR3 sequence (DNA): TGTGCCAGCAGCCAAGTAGGACAGGCAAACTATGGCTACACCTTC.

V is TRBV5-1 and J is TRBJ2-1; 11 bases are a match to TRBD2. CDR1 and CDR2 (germline): SGHRS, YFSETQ. The V gene end was trimmed by 1 base and the J gene end by 6 bases; junction bases not matched to a gene: 6. The CDR3 covers 16 residues. The CDR3 coding sequence is TGCGCCAGCAGCTTGCAAAGACTAGCGGGAATCAATGAGCAGTTCTTC. Translated, it gives CASSLQRLAGINEQFF.

This chain uses TRBV6-2 or TRBV6-3 with TRBJ2-2; 7 bases are shared with TRBD2. The junction had 6 bases not matched to a gene; V was cut back by 6 bases and J by 5 bases. The CDR3 is 14 amino acids. CDR1 and CDR2 from the germline V gene are MNHEY and SVGEGT. CDR3: CASRSSGGTGELFF. CDR3 in DNA: TGTGCCAGCAGGAGTTCCGGGGGGACCGGGGAGCTGTTTTTT.

The chain recombines TRBV2 with TRBJ2-2, with D perhaps matching TRBD1 or TRBD2 (5 bases each). V was cut by 4 bases and J by 6 bases, with 6 bases left in between. The CDR3 sequence is 12 residues long. CDR1 is SNHLY, CDR2 FYNNEI, per germline. The CDR3, as DNA: TGTGCCAGCAGTGGGGGACCCGGGGAGCTGTTTTTT. Its translation: CASSGGPGELFF.

This rearrangement joins TRBV19 to TRBJ1-5; the D gene is possibly TRBD1 (6 bases). Trimming left V 8 bases short and J 7 bases short, with 21 bases between. In germline, CDR1 is LNHDA, CDR2 SQIVND (reference sequence). The CDR3 sequence is 15 residues long. The CDR3 spells CASGTGQTLDQPQHF. The CDR3 DNA sequence: TGTGCCAGTGGAACAGGGCAAACACTGGACCAGCCCCAGCATTTT.

This chain's CDR3 is CASSEALGGGDTQYF. In DNA form, the CDR3 reads TGTGCCAGCAGTGAAGCGCTTGGGGGAGGAGATACGCAGTATTTT. The rearrangement joins TRBV2 to TRBJ2-3, with a possible D match to TRBD2 (6 bases). Germline-derived CDR1 and CDR2 are SNHLY and FYNNEI. With 0 bases removed from V and 5 bases from J, the gap between germline ends came to 12 bases. This CDR3 is 15 amino acids long.

The V and J genes are TRBV14 and TRBJ1-3; weak D call: TRBD1 (5 bases). Germline CDR1 SGHDN, CDR2 FVKESK. The CDR3 is made up of 16 amino acids. V lost 4 bases to trimming and J lost 0 bases, with 13 bases between them. CDR3 DNA: TGTGCCAGCAGCCTGAGTGACAGATACTCTGGAAACACCATATATTTT. Translating it yields CASSLSDRYSGNTIYF.